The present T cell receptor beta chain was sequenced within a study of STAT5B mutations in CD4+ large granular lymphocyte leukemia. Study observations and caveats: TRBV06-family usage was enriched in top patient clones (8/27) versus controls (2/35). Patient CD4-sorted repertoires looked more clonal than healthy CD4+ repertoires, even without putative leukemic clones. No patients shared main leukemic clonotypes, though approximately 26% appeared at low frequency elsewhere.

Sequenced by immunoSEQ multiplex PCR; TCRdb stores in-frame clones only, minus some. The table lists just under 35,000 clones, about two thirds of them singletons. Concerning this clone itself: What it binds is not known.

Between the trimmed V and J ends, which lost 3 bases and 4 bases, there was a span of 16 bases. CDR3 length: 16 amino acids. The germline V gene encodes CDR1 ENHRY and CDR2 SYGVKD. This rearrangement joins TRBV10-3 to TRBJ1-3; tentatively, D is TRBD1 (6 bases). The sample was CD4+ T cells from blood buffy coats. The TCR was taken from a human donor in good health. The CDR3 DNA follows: TGTGCCATCAGTGACTCGATACAACAGGGAGGAAACACCATATATTTT. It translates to CAISDSIQQGGNTIYF.